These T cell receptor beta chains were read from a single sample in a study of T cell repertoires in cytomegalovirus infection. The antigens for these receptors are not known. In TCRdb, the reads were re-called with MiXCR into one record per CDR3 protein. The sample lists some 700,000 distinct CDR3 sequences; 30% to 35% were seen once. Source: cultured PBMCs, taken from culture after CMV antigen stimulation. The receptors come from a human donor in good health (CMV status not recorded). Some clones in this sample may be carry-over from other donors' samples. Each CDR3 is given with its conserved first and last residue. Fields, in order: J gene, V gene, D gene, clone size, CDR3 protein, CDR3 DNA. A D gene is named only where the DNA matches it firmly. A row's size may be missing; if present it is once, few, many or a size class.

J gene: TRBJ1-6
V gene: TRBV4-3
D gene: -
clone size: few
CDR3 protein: CASSQQTGLRSSPLHF
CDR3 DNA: TGCGCCAGCAGCCAACAAACGGGACTACGGAGCTCACCCCTCCACTTT

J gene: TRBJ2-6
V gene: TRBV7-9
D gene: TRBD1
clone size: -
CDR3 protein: CASSPQIRDRGSGANVLTF
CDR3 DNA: TGTGCCAGCAGCCCACAGATCCGGGACAGAGGCTCTGGGGCCAACGTCCTGACTTTC

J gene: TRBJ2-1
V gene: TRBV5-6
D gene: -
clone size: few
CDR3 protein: CASSLTSGKSYNEQFF
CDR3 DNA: TGTGCCAGCAGCTTGACCTCGGGGAAATCCTACAATGAGCAGTTCTTC

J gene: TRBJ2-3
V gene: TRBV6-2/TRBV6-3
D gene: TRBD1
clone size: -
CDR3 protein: CASSRRGPGDTQYF
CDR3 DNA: TGTGCCAGCAGTCGCAGGGGGCCGGGGGATACGCAGTATTTT

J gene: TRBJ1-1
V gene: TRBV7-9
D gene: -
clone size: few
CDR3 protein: CASSLAQAGNTEAFF
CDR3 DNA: TGTGCCAGCAGCTTAGCGCAGGCGGGGAACACTGAAGCTTTCTTT

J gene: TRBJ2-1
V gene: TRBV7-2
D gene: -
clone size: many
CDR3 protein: CASSPAVVAAYNEQFF
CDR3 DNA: TGTGCCAGCAGTCCCGCAGTGGTAGCGGCTTACAATGAGCAGTTCTTC

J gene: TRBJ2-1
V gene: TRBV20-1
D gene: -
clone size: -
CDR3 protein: CSALSLRVDEQFF
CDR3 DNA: TGCAGTGCTCTAAGTTTGCGGGTCGATGAGCAGTTCTTC

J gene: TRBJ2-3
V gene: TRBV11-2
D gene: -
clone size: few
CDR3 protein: CASSLGDYDTDTQYF
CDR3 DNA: TGTGCCAGCAGCTTGGGTGACTACGACACAGATACGCAGTATTTT

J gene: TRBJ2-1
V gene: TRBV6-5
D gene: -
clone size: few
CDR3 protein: CASSYGRVGYNEQFF
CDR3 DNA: TGTGCCAGCAGTTACGGTCGAGTCGGGTACAATGAGCAGTTCTTC

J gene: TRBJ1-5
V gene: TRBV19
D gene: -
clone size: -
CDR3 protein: CASSISVNQPQHF
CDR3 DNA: TGTGCCAGTAGTATAAGCGTGAATCAGCCCCAGCATTTT

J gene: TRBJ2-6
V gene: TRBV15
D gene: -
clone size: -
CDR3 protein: CATSRAKSGANVLTF
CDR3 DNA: TGTGCCACCAGCAGAGCAAAATCTGGGGCCAACGTCCTGACTTTC

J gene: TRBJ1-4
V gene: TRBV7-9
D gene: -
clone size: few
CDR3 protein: CASSLITAATNEKLFF
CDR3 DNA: TGTGCCAGCAGCTTAATCACAGCCGCAACTAATGAAAAACTGTTTTTT

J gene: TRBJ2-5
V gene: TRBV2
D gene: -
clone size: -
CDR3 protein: CASTGVQETQYF
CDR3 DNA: TGTGCATCAACGGGGGTCCAAGAGACCCAGTACTTC

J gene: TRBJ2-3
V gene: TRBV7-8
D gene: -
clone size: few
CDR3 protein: CASSSKGGTDTQYF
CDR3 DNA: TGTGCCAGCAGCTCCAAGGGAGGCACAGATACGCAGTATTTT

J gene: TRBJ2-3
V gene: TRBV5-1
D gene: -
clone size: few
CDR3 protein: CASSLGRLTAYSTDTQYF
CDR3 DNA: TGCGCCAGCAGCTTGGGGCGCCTGACTGCGTATAGCACAGATACGCAGTATTTT

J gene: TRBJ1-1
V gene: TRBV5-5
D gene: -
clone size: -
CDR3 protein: CASSSRWPSNTEAFF
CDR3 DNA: TGTGCCAGCAGCAGCCGCTGGCCATCGAACACTGAAGCTTTCTTT

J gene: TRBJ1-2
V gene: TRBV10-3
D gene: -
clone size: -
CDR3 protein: CAISLNLGEGNGYTF
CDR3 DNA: TGTGCCATCAGTCTAAACCTCGGGGAGGGGAATGGCTACACCTTC

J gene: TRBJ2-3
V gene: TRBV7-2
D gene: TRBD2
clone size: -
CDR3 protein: CASSPSGSVADTQYF
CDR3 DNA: TGTGCCAGCAGTCCTAGCGGGAGTGTGGCAGATACGCAGTATTTT

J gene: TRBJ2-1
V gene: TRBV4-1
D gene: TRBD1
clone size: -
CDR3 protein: CASSQRGPGQGPNEQFF
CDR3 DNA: TGCGCCAGCAGCCAAAGGGGCCCGGGACAGGGTCCCAATGAGCAGTTCTTC

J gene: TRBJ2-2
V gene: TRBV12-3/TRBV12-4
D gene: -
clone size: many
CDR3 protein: CASSFSGVNTGELFF
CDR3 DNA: TGTGCCAGCAGTTTCAGCGGAGTGAACACCGGGGAGCTGTTTTTT

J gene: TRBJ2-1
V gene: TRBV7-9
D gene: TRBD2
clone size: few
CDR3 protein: CASSAAGGPHNEQFF
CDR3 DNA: TGTGCCAGCAGCGCAGCGGGAGGGCCCCACAATGAGCAGTTCTTC

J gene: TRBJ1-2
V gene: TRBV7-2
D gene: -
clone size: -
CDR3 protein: CASSLGGGVFGYTF
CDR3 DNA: TGTGCCAGCAGCTTAGGGGGAGGGGTTTTCGGCTACACCTTC

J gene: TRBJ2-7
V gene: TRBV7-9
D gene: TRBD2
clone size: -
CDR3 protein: CASSPGGLAGSYEQYF
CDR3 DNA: TGTGCCAGCAGTCCCGGCGGGCTAGCGGGCTCCTACGAGCAGTACTTC